Described below is a single T cell receptor beta chain sequence and its context. Antigen: not known. A second PCR, run for about 6 to 12 cycles, used a sample-barcoded 5' primer plus a J-beta primer mix. Using its own MiXCR run on the 5' RACE reads, TCRdb lists one record per CDR3 protein. The sample has around 2 million distinct CDR3 sequences, 39% seen once; the top ten hold 23%. V gave up 3 bases and J gave up 0 bases, with 7 bases separating them. There are 14 residues in the CDR3. The germline V gene has CDR1 LNHNV and CDR2 YYDKDF (reference sequence). The data stem from a study of blood T cells in healthy people across ages. Findings of the study overall: The recorded TCR beta diversity per million T cells decreased in a roughly linear manner with age. Fewer expanded clones and more diversity marked long-lived versus aged donors. In these data, TCR beta diversity tracked strongly with naive T cell percentage.

The sample consisted of blood. This sequence originates from a human donor in good health. The rearrangement joins TRBV15 to TRBJ2-3, with a possible D match to TRBD1 (6 bases). The CDR3 protein is CATSSGQSTDTQYF. For the CDR3, the DNA is TGTGCCACCAGCAGTGGACAGAGCACAGATACGCAGTATTTT.